These 17 T cell receptor beta chains were all obtained from the same sample, sequenced in a study of blood T cell repertoires in COVID-19. Sequencing used immunoSEQ multiplex PCR; TCRdb keeps in-frame clones, though not all of them. Of about 310,000 clones listed, approximately 90% were seen once; the top ten hold 2% to 3%. Sample: peripheral blood. These receptors were collected from a man aged 18-30 years with active or convalescent COVID-19.

J is TRBJ1-2 and V is TRBV7-9, with D maybe TRBD1 (5 bases). This CDR3 has 13 amino acids. Trimming took off 5 bases at V and 6 bases at J, with 13 bases between the two ends. The V gene's germline CDR1 is SEHNR and CDR2 FQNEAQ (reference sequence). Here the CDR3 DNA reads TGTGCCAGCAGCGCCACGGGGGAGGATGGCTACACCTTC. Residues: CASSATGEDGYTF. The complete variable domain, with remaining parts taken from reference TRBV7-9 and TRBJ1-2, reads DTGVSQNPRHKITKRGQNVTFRCDPISEHNRLYWYRQTLGQGPEFLTYFQNEAQLEKSRLLSDRFSAERPKGSFSTLEIQRTEQGDSAMYLCASSATGEDGYTFGSGTRLTVV.

In the case of this clone: This CDR3 is also generated by other DNA sequences in the sample. The chain recombines TRBV28 with TRBJ2-1; 8 nucleotides agree with TRBD2. The CDR3 extends over 15 amino acids. Germline lookup yields CDR1 MDHEN and CDR2 SYDVKM. V shed 6 bases and J 0 bases; nucleotides not matched to a gene: 4. The CDR3 loop is CASSLSGSSYNEQFF. CDR3 sequence (DNA): TGTGCCAGCAGCCTGAGCGGGAGCTCCTACAATGAGCAGTTCTTC.

This clone was observed once. The rearrangement links TRBV12-5 to TRBJ1-4; TRBD1 matches 9 bases. This CDR3 spans 19 amino acids. Germline V gene sequence: CDR1 LGHNT, CDR2 FRNRAP. The V segment lost 1 base and the J segment 8 bases; nucleotides outside the gene matches: 17. CDR3 nucleotides: TGTGCTAGTGGTTTGGATTGGGACAGGGACCCGGATGGAAGGGAAAAACTGTTTTTT. It translates to CASGLDWDRDPDGREKLFF.

The chain recombines TRBV12-3 or TRBV12-4 with TRBJ1-2; 9 nucleotides align to TRBD1. This CDR3 is 11 amino acids long. Unmatched junction bases numbered 1, after V lost 6 bases and J lost 8 bases. The CDR3 loop is CASRDRGGYTF. CDR3 DNA: TGTGCCAGCAGGGACAGGGGAGGCTACACCTTC.

The chain employs TRBV28 and TRBJ1-1; 7 bases fit TRBD1. The CDR3 runs to 12 residues. V trimming: 6 bases; J trimming: 7 bases; junction bases outside the gene matches: 5. CDR1 is MDHEN and CDR2 is SYDVKM in the germline V gene. The CDR3 DNA follows: TGTGCCAGCAGACTCAACAGGGGTGAAGCTTTCTTT. Its protein is CASRLNRGEAFF.

V is TRBV27 and J is TRBJ2-2, with D perhaps matching TRBD1 (6 bases). The germline V and J ends were trimmed by 2 bases and 5 bases, with 15 bases remaining between them. The CDR3 loop spans 16 amino acids. The V gene's germline CDR1 is MNHEY and CDR2 SMNVEV (reference sequence). This CDR3 is CASSLRPQGWTGELFF. In DNA, the CDR3 is TGTGCCAGCAGTTTACGGCCACAGGGATGGACCGGGGAGCTGTTTTTT.

V usage is TRBV27 and J usage is TRBJ2-7; D remains ambiguous. The CDR3 extends over 15 amino acids. Trimming stripped 2 bases from V and 0 bases from J, with 11 bases between. From germline, CDR1 is MNHEY and CDR2 SMNVEV (reference sequence). In nucleotides, the CDR3 is TGTGCCAGCAGTTTAGAGGCAAGCCCCTCCTACGAGCAGTACTTC. As protein: CASSLEASPSYEQYF.

This sequence joins TRBV27 and TRBJ1-4; 8 positions match TRBD1. Germline trimming cut 6 bases from V and 8 bases from J; bases unmatched to any gene: 8. The CDR3 consists of 14 residues. Germline CDR1 MNHEY, CDR2 SMNVEV (reference sequence). The CDR3 spells CASRYQGANEKLFF. CDR3 in DNA: TGTGCCAGCAGATACCAGGGGGCGAACGAAAAACTGTTTTTT. Drawing the rest from reference TRBV27 and TRBJ1-4, the complete variable domain is EAQVTQNPRYLITVTGKKLTVTCSQNMNHEYMSWYRQDPGLGLRQIYYSMNVEVTDKGDVPEGYKVSRKEKRNFPLILESPSPNQTSLYFCASRYQGANEKLFFGSGTQLSVL.

The chain recombines TRBV18 with TRBJ1-1; 9 nucleotides line up with TRBD1. Germline V gene data show CDR1 as KGHSH and CDR2 as LQKENI. V lost 3 bases and J lost 1; bases outside the gene matches: 12. This CDR3 has 18 amino acids. The CDR3 nucleotides read TGTGCCAGCTCACCGCTTACAGGGGGCCTTTTTGAGAACACTGAAGCTTTCTTT. Translating it yields CASSPLTGGLFENTEAFF.

V and J are TRBV3-1 (or the pseudogene TRBV3-2) and TRBJ2-2; perhaps TRBD2 as D (5 bases). Looked up from germline, CDR1 is LGHDT and CDR2 is YNNKEL (reference sequence). Trimming stripped 4 bases from V and 7 bases from J, with 10 bases between. The CDR3 extends over 13 amino acids. CDR3 protein: CASSRRKNGELFF. The CDR3 region has the DNA TGTGCCAGCAGCCGGAGGAAGAACGGGGAGCTGTTTTTT.

The V call is TRBV5-1, the J call TRBJ2-5; D is ambiguous. The CDR3 spans 13 residues. From germline, CDR1 is SGHRS and CDR2 YFSETQ. Trimming removed 1 base at V and 1 base at J, with 5 bases between. The CDR3 loop reads CASSLYSQETQYF. DNA for the CDR3: TGCGCCAGCAGCTTGTACAGCCAAGAGACCCAGTACTTC.

The chain couples TRBV9 to TRBJ1-6; 11 bases map to TRBD1. The V gene's germline CDR1 is SGDLS and CDR2 YYNGEE. This CDR3 is built from 15 residues. V trimming: 3 bases; J trimming: 9 bases; junction bases outside the gene matches: 5. In nucleotides, the CDR3 is TGTGCCAGCAGCGCCGGACAGGGGGCGTCTTCACCCCTCCACTTT. Amino acids: CASSAGQGASSPLHF. The full variable domain, rest sourced from reference TRBV9 and TRBJ1-6, is DSGVTQTPKHLITATGQRVTLRCSPRSGDLSVYWYQQSLDQGLQFLIQYYNGEERAKGNILERFSAQQFPDLHSELNLSSLELGDSALYFCASSAGQGASSPLHFGNGTRLTVT.

The genes are TRBV11-3 and TRBJ2-6; 9 bases agree with TRBD1. The CDR3 extends over 17 amino acids. Trimming at V came to 6 bases and at J to 3 bases, leaving 9 bases not matched to a gene. The germline CDR1 and CDR2 sequences are SGHNT and YENEEA. CDR3 amino acids: CASRRDRVRIGANVLTF. CDR3 coding DNA: TGTGCCAGCAGACGGGACAGGGTTAGGATTGGGGCCAACGTCCTGACTTTC.

This clone occurred a few times. The chain couples TRBV14 to TRBJ1-6; 7 nucleotides align to TRBD1. Trimming at V came to 1 base and at J to 7 bases, leaving 1 base not matched to a gene. The CDR3 contains 14 residues. Germline CDR1 and CDR2: SGHDN and FVKESK. This CDR3 is CASSQVGGNSPLHF. CDR3 coding DNA: TGTGCCAGCAGCCAAGTAGGGGGCAATTCACCCCTCCACTTT.

This clone was found once. The V and J genes are TRBV28 and TRBJ2-1, with 11 bases identical to TRBD1. The CDR3 has 14 amino acids. CDR1 is MDHEN, CDR2 SYDVKM, per germline. Trimming cost V 6 bases and J 8 bases; bases outside gene matches: 6. For the CDR3, the DNA is TGTGCCAGCAGCAGGGACAGGGGGGGAGATGAGCAGTTCTTC. Protein: CASSRDRGGDEQFF.

The chain carries TRBV29-1 and TRBJ2-7; 11 bases line up with TRBD1. There are 13 residues in the CDR3. Losses at the gene ends were 7 bases for V and 4 bases for J; bases not matched to a gene: 6. Germline V gene data show CDR1 as SQVTM and CDR2 as ANQGSEA. The CDR3 reads CSAGTGGRYEQYF. The CDR3 bases are TGCAGCGCCGGGACAGGGGGAAGGTACGAGCAGTACTTC.

V and J are TRBV27 and TRBJ2-3; 10 nucleotides agree with TRBD1. Trimming cost V 5 bases and J 0 bases; bases outside gene matches: 5. The V gene's germline CDR1 is MNHEY and CDR2 SMNVEV (reference sequence). The length of the CDR3 is 16 residues. The CDR3: CASSIRDRGSTDTQYF. CDR3 coding DNA: TGTGCCAGCAGTATCCGGGACAGGGGTAGCACAGATACGCAGTATTTT.